One and the same sample provided the 2 T cell receptor beta chains below, sequenced in a study of shared clonotypes between healthy human individuals. Using immunoSEQ multiplex PCR, the repertoire was profiled, and TCRdb retains in-frame clones only, with some absent. Of about 990,000 clones listed, around three quarters were seen once; the top ten hold 0.5% to 0.65%. The sequenced material came from memory CD4+ T cells from PBMCs. Subset given: CD45RA-negative fraction. The source is a man aged 18 to 30 in good health. Some clones in this sample may be carry-over from other donors' samples.

The chain carries TRBV5-1 and TRBJ2-7, with a tentative D call TRBD1 (6 bases). Per germline, CDR1 SGHRS and CDR2 YFSETQ. This CDR3 has 14 amino acids. V was trimmed by 0 bases and J by 8 bases, leaving 15 bases between them. CDR3 loop: CASSLVRGRFQQYF. CDR3 in DNA: TGCGCCAGCAGCTTGGTCAGGGGAAGATTCCAGCAGTACTTC.

The chain uses TRBV11-2 and TRBJ2-7, with 11 positions matching TRBD2. Unmatched junction bases numbered 8, after V lost 6 bases and J lost 1 base. CDR3 length: 16 amino acids. CDR1 and CDR2 from the germline V gene are SGHAT and FQNNGV. The CDR3 DNA is TGTGCCAGCAGACGTAGCGGGAGGGCCAGATCCTACGAGCAGTACTTC. This gives the protein CASRRSGRARSYEQYF.